The clone carrying this T cell receptor (beta chain) was detected a few times. Next came a second PCR, run for about 6 to 11 cycles, which used a sample-barcoded 5' primer along with a J-beta primer mix. TCRdb re-derived calls from the 5' RACE reads in MiXCR, one entry per CDR3 protein. The sample shows approximately 940,000 distinct CDR3 sequences, about 48% of them seen only once. This specimen belongs to a study of blood T cells in healthy people across ages. Germline lookup yields CDR1 LGHDT and CDR2 YNNKEL (reference sequence). V shed 4 bases, J shed 0 bases, and the junction held 7 bases outside the gene matches. The CDR3 is made up of 16 amino acids.

The receptor was derived from a man younger than 40 in good health. The V and J genes are TRBV3-1 and TRBJ2-3; 7 nucleotides align to TRBD1. Sequencing used blood. The CDR3 DNA sequence: TGTGCCAGCAGCCTCGTCGGGACAGTAAGCACAGATACGCAGTATTTT. It translates to CASSLVGTVSTDTQYF.